This is a list of T cell receptor beta chains from one sample in a study of blood T cells in healthy people across ages. Using its own MiXCR run on the 5' RACE reads, TCRdb lists one record per CDR3 protein. The table lists around 1,900,000 distinct CDR3 sequences, 30% to 40% of them singletons. The sequenced sample consisted of blood. These receptors came from a human donor in good health. Each CDR3 is given with its conserved first and last residue. Each record gives: D gene, clone size, J gene, V gene, CDR3 protein, CDR3 DNA. D genes are given only for firm matches. Size tells how often a clone was seen (once, few, many) or the class of an expanded clone, and some rows leave it out.

D gene: -; clone size: -; J gene: TRBJ2-7; V gene: TRBV7-2; CDR3 protein: CASSPRGGVVYEQYF; CDR3 DNA: TGTGCCAGCAGCCCCAGGGGGGGGGTAGTCTACGAGCAGTACTTC
D gene: -; clone size: -; J gene: TRBJ1-1; V gene: TRBV21-1; CDR3 protein: CASSKVRPGGNTEAFF; CDR3 DNA: TGTGCCAGCAGCAAAGTACGGCCCGGAGGCAACACTGAAGCTTTCTTT
D gene: -; clone size: few; J gene: TRBJ1-1; V gene: TRBV12-3/TRBV12-4; CDR3 protein: CASSLASGSDAFF; CDR3 DNA: TGTGCCAGCAGTTTAGCGTCGGGCTCTGATGCTTTCTTT
D gene: -; clone size: -; J gene: TRBJ2-7; V gene: TRBV3-1; CDR3 protein: CASSQDLGTQYEQYF; CDR3 DNA: TGTGCCAGCAGCCAAGATCTTGGGACACAATACGAGCAGTACTTC
D gene: TRBD1; clone size: few; J gene: TRBJ2-7; V gene: TRBV7-8; CDR3 protein: CASSPETGQSYEQYF; CDR3 DNA: TGTGCCAGCAGCCCAGAAACGGGACAGTCCTACGAGCAGTACTTC
D gene: -; clone size: -; J gene: TRBJ2-4; V gene: TRBV5-1; CDR3 protein: CASRSLGPLTKNIQYF; CDR3 DNA: TGCGCCAGCAGGAGCTTGGGGCCGTTAACCAAAAACATTCAGTACTTC
D gene: -; clone size: many; J gene: TRBJ2-3; V gene: TRBV4-3; CDR3 protein: CASSQDPGPDTQYF; CDR3 DNA: TGCGCCAGCAGCCAAGATCCGGGGCCAGATACGCAGTATTTT
D gene: -; clone size: few; J gene: TRBJ1-6; V gene: TRBV7-2; CDR3 protein: CASSLDTPYNSPLHF; CDR3 DNA: TGTGCCAGCAGCTTAGATACTCCCTATAATTCACCCCTCCACTTT
D gene: -; clone size: -; J gene: TRBJ2-1; V gene: TRBV5-6; CDR3 protein: CASARKLGGQFF; CDR3 DNA: TGTGCCAGCGCCCGGAAGTTAGGGGGGCAGTTCTTC
D gene: -; clone size: -; J gene: TRBJ2-7; V gene: TRBV4-3; CDR3 protein: CASSQEWASHYEQYF; CDR3 DNA: TGCGCCAGCAGCCAAGAGTGGGCTAGTCACTACGAGCAGTACTTC
D gene: TRBD2; clone size: few; J gene: TRBJ2-1; V gene: TRBV4-2; CDR3 protein: CASSPTGGINEQFF; CDR3 DNA: TGTGCCAGCAGCCCCACGGGGGGGATCAATGAGCAGTTCTTC
D gene: -; clone size: -; J gene: TRBJ1-2; V gene: TRBV4-3; CDR3 protein: CASSQEGAAVTNYGYTF; CDR3 DNA: TGCGCCAGCAGCCAAGAGGGGGCAGCAGTTACTAACTATGGCTACACCTTC
D gene: TRBD2; clone size: few; J gene: TRBJ2-1; V gene: TRBV11-1; CDR3 protein: CASSLVAGVHEQFF; CDR3 DNA: TGTGCCAGCAGCTTAGTGGCGGGGGTGCATGAGCAGTTCTTC
D gene: TRBD1; clone size: few; J gene: TRBJ1-2; V gene: TRBV27; CDR3 protein: CASSLTGANGYTF; CDR3 DNA: TGTGCCAGCAGTTTAACAGGGGCCAATGGCTACACCTTC
D gene: -; clone size: -; J gene: TRBJ1-5; V gene: TRBV20-1; CDR3 protein: CSARKGDYDQPQHF; CDR3 DNA: TGCAGTGCTAGAAAGGGGGATTATGATCAGCCCCAGCATTTT
D gene: TRBD1; clone size: -; J gene: TRBJ2-5; V gene: TRBV10-3; CDR3 protein: CAAGTGEETQYF; CDR3 DNA: TGTGCCGCCGGGACAGGGGAAGAGACCCAGTACTTC
D gene: -; clone size: once; J gene: TRBJ2-3; V gene: TRBV4-3; CDR3 protein: CASSQAAFIGDTQYF; CDR3 DNA: TGCGCCAGCAGCCAAGCGGCCTTTATCGGAGATACGCAGTATTTT
D gene: -; clone size: -; J gene: TRBJ2-1; V gene: TRBV20-1; CDR3 protein: CSARVADGVSYNEQFF; CDR3 DNA: TGCAGTGCTAGAGTGGCGGACGGGGTCTCCTACAATGAGCAGTTCTTC
D gene: -; clone size: -; J gene: TRBJ2-5; V gene: TRBV9; CDR3 protein: CASSVGVQDQETQYF; CDR3 DNA: TGTGCCAGCAGCGTAGGCGTACAGGACCAAGAGACCCAGTACTTC
D gene: -; clone size: few; J gene: TRBJ2-3; V gene: TRBV5-1; CDR3 protein: CASSFFILRTDTQYF; CDR3 DNA: TGCGCCAGCAGCTTTTTCATCCTAAGAACAGATACGCAGTATTTT
D gene: TRBD2; clone size: few; J gene: TRBJ2-1; V gene: TRBV11-2; CDR3 protein: CASSLVLAGDWTFF; CDR3 DNA: TGTGCCAGCAGCTTAGTCCTAGCGGGGGATTGGACGTTCTTC
D gene: TRBD2; clone size: few; J gene: TRBJ2-7; V gene: TRBV7-2; CDR3 protein: CASSSRAGSTYEQYF; CDR3 DNA: TGTGCCAGCAGCTCCCGAGCGGGATCTACCTACGAGCAGTACTTC
D gene: TRBD2; clone size: few; J gene: TRBJ2-7; V gene: TRBV13; CDR3 protein: CASSEPGLALGEQYF; CDR3 DNA: TGTGCCAGCAGCGAACCGGGACTAGCGTTGGGGGAGCAGTACTTC
D gene: -; clone size: -; J gene: TRBJ1-4; V gene: TRBV6-1; CDR3 protein: CASSESVNEKLFF; CDR3 DNA: TGTGCCAGCAGTGAAAGCGTGAATGAAAAACTGTTTTTT
D gene: TRBD1; clone size: few; J gene: TRBJ1-5; V gene: TRBV6-1; CDR3 protein: CASSETGTGNQPQHF; CDR3 DNA: TGTGCCAGCAGTGAGACCGGGACAGGGAATCAGCCCCAGCATTTT
D gene: -; clone size: -; J gene: TRBJ2-1; V gene: TRBV7-2; CDR3 protein: CASSTTLVGNEQFF; CDR3 DNA: TGTGCCAGCAGCACGACGCTGGTGGGCAATGAGCAGTTCTTC
D gene: TRBD2; clone size: -; J gene: TRBJ2-1; V gene: TRBV5-6; CDR3 protein: CASRDDSGLAGYNEQFF; CDR3 DNA: TGTGCCAGCAGGGATGATTCGGGACTAGCGGGTTACAATGAGCAGTTCTTC
D gene: -; clone size: -; J gene: TRBJ2-1; V gene: TRBV4-3; CDR3 protein: CASSHGVAPLDEQFF; CDR3 DNA: TGCGCCAGCAGCCATGGGGTAGCCCCACTGGATGAGCAGTTCTTC
D gene: TRBD1; clone size: -; J gene: TRBJ1-2; V gene: TRBV2; CDR3 protein: CASSSDRGDRLGYTF; CDR3 DNA: TGTGCCAGCAGTTCGGACAGGGGGGACCGATTGGGCTACACCTTC
D gene: TRBD2; clone size: few; J gene: TRBJ2-1; V gene: TRBV7-2; CDR3 protein: CASSVGGGAGREQFF; CDR3 DNA: TGTGCCAGCAGCGTCGGCGGGGGGGCCGGAAGGGAGCAGTTCTTC
D gene: -; clone size: few; J gene: TRBJ1-1; V gene: TRBV6-6; CDR3 protein: CASSYSRAENTEAFF; CDR3 DNA: TGTGCCAGCAGTTACTCGAGGGCGGAGAACACTGAAGCTTTCTTT
D gene: -; clone size: -; J gene: TRBJ2-4; V gene: TRBV4-3; CDR3 protein: CASSQEEGKNIQYF; CDR3 DNA: TGCGCCAGCAGCCAAGAGGAGGGGAAGAACATTCAGTACTTC
D gene: TRBD1; clone size: -; J gene: TRBJ2-1; V gene: TRBV12-3/TRBV12-4; CDR3 protein: CASSHGQGFDEQFF; CDR3 DNA: TGTGCCAGCAGCCATGGACAGGGCTTCGATGAGCAGTTCTTC
D gene: -; clone size: -; J gene: TRBJ2-5; V gene: TRBV2; CDR3 protein: CARLPAGPEETQYF; CDR3 DNA: TGTGCCCGCCTCCCTGCAGGCCCGGAAGAGACCCAGTACTTC
D gene: -; clone size: -; J gene: TRBJ1-3; V gene: TRBV27; CDR3 protein: CASGNSGNTIYF; CDR3 DNA: TGTGCCAGCGGGAACTCTGGAAACACCATATATTTT
D gene: -; clone size: many; J gene: TRBJ2-7; V gene: TRBV10-3; CDR3 protein: CAISYQGGSYEQYF; CDR3 DNA: TGTGCCATCAGTTATCAAGGGGGCTCCTACGAGCAGTACTTC
D gene: -; clone size: few; J gene: TRBJ2-7; V gene: TRBV7-2; CDR3 protein: CASSFHGGEQYF; CDR3 DNA: TGTGCCAGCAGCTTCCACGGGGGCGAGCAGTACTTC
D gene: -; clone size: few; J gene: TRBJ2-3; V gene: TRBV12-3/TRBV12-4; CDR3 protein: CASSSARVGWLSTDTQYF; CDR3 DNA: TGTGCCAGCAGTTCAGCCCGTGTTGGGTGGTTGAGCACAGATACGCAGTATTTT
D gene: TRBD1; clone size: -; J gene: TRBJ1-4; V gene: TRBV5-1; CDR3 protein: CASSSGTGSPRDEKLFF; CDR3 DNA: TGTGCCAGCAGCTCCGGGACAGGGTCCCCTCGGGATGAAAAACTGTTTTTT
D gene: TRBD1; clone size: -; J gene: TRBJ1-6; V gene: TRBV28; CDR3 protein: CASSLNRGNNSPLHF; CDR3 DNA: TGTGCCAGCAGTCTCAACAGGGGGAACAATTCACCCCTCCACTTT
D gene: -; clone size: -; J gene: TRBJ2-7; V gene: TRBV4-3; CDR3 protein: CASSQEVDSFYEQYF; CDR3 DNA: TGCGCCAGCAGCCAAGAAGTAGACAGCTTCTACGAGCAGTACTTC
D gene: TRBD2; clone size: many; J gene: TRBJ2-3; V gene: TRBV27; CDR3 protein: CASSLAGGFTDTQYF; CDR3 DNA: TGTGCCAGCAGCTTAGCGGGGGGGTTTACAGATACGCAGTATTTT
D gene: TRBD1; clone size: -; J gene: TRBJ2-3; V gene: TRBV6-1; CDR3 protein: CASSEVGTGGRGSTDTQYF; CDR3 DNA: TGTGCCAGCAGTGAAGTAGGGACAGGGGGCCGGGGGTCCACAGATACGCAGTATTTT
D gene: TRBD1; clone size: -; J gene: TRBJ2-5; V gene: TRBV7-9; CDR3 protein: CASSQMTGRETQYF; CDR3 DNA: TGTGCCAGCAGCCAGATGACAGGGAGAGAGACCCAGTACTTC
D gene: TRBD1; clone size: -; J gene: TRBJ1-2; V gene: TRBV9; CDR3 protein: CASSRGTGGPYGYTF; CDR3 DNA: TGTGCCAGCAGCCGGGGGACAGGGGGGCCCTATGGCTACACCTTC
D gene: TRBD2; clone size: many; J gene: TRBJ2-5; V gene: TRBV20-1; CDR3 protein: CSATSGGAGETQYF; CDR3 DNA: TGCAGTGCCACGAGCGGGGGGGCGGGAGAGACCCAGTACTTC
D gene: TRBD1; clone size: few; J gene: TRBJ2-5; V gene: TRBV28; CDR3 protein: CASLPGQGFQETQYF; CDR3 DNA: TGTGCCAGCCTTCCGGGACAGGGGTTTCAAGAGACCCAGTACTTC
D gene: -; clone size: few; J gene: TRBJ2-3; V gene: TRBV7-9; CDR3 protein: CASSRWGWADTQYF; CDR3 DNA: TGTGCCAGCAGCCGCTGGGGGTGGGCAGATACGCAGTATTTT
D gene: TRBD1; clone size: few; J gene: TRBJ2-1; V gene: TRBV15; CDR3 protein: CATSRAQGVEQFF; CDR3 DNA: TGTGCCACCAGCAGAGCACAGGGGGTTGAGCAGTTCTTC
D gene: TRBD1; clone size: -; J gene: TRBJ2-1; V gene: TRBV14; CDR3 protein: CAGSQTGQAYNEQFF; CDR3 DNA: TGTGCCGGCAGCCAAACGGGACAGGCTTACAATGAGCAGTTCTTC
D gene: -; clone size: few; J gene: TRBJ1-5; V gene: TRBV5-6; CDR3 protein: CASSLGRDAQPQHF; CDR3 DNA: TGTGCCAGCAGCTTGGGCAGGGATGCCCAGCCCCAGCATTTT
D gene: -; clone size: -; J gene: TRBJ2-1; V gene: TRBV12-5; CDR3 protein: CASGFHEQFF; CDR3 DNA: TGTGCTAGTGGTTTTCATGAGCAGTTCTTC
D gene: TRBD1; clone size: -; J gene: TRBJ1-1; V gene: TRBV5-1; CDR3 protein: CASSLGQGVWWTEAFF; CDR3 DNA: TGCGCCAGCAGCTTGGGACAGGGGGTTTGGTGGACTGAAGCTTTCTTT
D gene: -; clone size: few; J gene: TRBJ2-5; V gene: TRBV7-6; CDR3 protein: CASSLALTTPRTQYF; CDR3 DNA: TGTGCCAGCAGCTTAGCGCTTACGACACCCAGGACCCAGTACTTC
D gene: -; clone size: few; J gene: TRBJ1-2; V gene: TRBV12-3/TRBV12-4; CDR3 protein: CASSYQLANYGYTF; CDR3 DNA: TGTGCCAGCAGTTACCAGTTAGCTAACTATGGCTACACCTTC